These 17 T cell receptor beta chains share one sample of origin, sequenced in a study of early T cells in non-severe SARS-CoV-2 infection (dated by TCRdb to about 2021). Receptor libraries were prepared by 5' RACE. Instrument on record: NextSeq 500. The raw public reads went through TCRdb reprocessing: fastp at Q25, MiXCR clone calling, in-frame beta chains kept. Rows merge per CDR3 protein into single entries with the most common DNA and genes. The sample table lists about 110,000 distinct CDR3 sequences, roughly 12% of them with a count of one. 3.5% to 4% of the sample lies in the top ten. The sample in question was whole blood, obtained at baseline. The origin of the receptors is an adult who was a healthcare worker with PCR-confirmed SARS-CoV-2 infection or an uninfected control (not recorded which).

This rearrangement joins TRBV5-6 to TRBJ1-2, with 7 bases matching TRBD1. Trimming removed 5 bases from V and 3 bases from J; junction bases left unmatched: 4. There are 13 residues in the CDR3. Per the germline V gene, CDR1 is SGHDT and CDR2 is YYEEEE. For the CDR3, the DNA is TGTGCCAGCAGAAAACAGGGGTACTATGGCTACACCTTC. This codes for CASRKQGYYGYTF.

The V call is TRBV29-1, the J call TRBJ2-7, with D possibly called TRBD1 or TRBD2 (5 bases each). The CDR3 runs 14 residues. Germline CDR1 reads SQVTM; CDR2 reads ANQGSEA. With 6 bases removed from V and 0 bases from J, the gap between germline ends came to 15 bases. CDR3 sequence: CSVGVQAYSYEQYF. In nucleotides, the CDR3 is TGCAGCGTCGGGGTACAGGCCTACTCCTACGAGCAGTACTTC.

This chain links TRBV3-1 with TRBJ1-1; 7 bases line up with TRBD1. With V trimmed by 4 bases and J by 4 bases, 6 bases remained unmatched. This CDR3 region has 14 residues. Per germline, CDR1 LGHDT and CDR2 YNNKEL (reference sequence). The CDR3 nucleotides read TGTGCCAGCAGCCTAGGACAGGAGGGCACTGAAGCTTTCTTT. It yields the protein CASSLGQEGTEAFF.

This clonotype was seen repeatedly, ten times or more. This chain links TRBV12-5 with TRBJ2-1; D is unclear. Trimming removed 6 bases at V and 6 bases at J, with 6 bases between. CDR1 and CDR2 (germline): LGHNT, FRNRAP. The length of the CDR3 is 11 residues. CDR3 sequence reads: CASGVVNEQFF. The CDR3 coding sequence is TGTGCTAGTGGAGTGGTCAATGAGCAGTTCTTC. The whole variable domain, remainder taken from reference TRBV12-5 and TRBJ2-1, is DARVTQTPRHKVTEMGQEVTMRCQPILGHNTVFWYRQTMMQGLELLAYFRNRAPLDDSGMPKDRFSAEMPDATLATLKIQPSEPRDSAVYFCASGVVNEQFFGPGTRLTVL.

The chain carries TRBV6-1 and TRBJ1-1; TRBD1 matches at 8 bases. The ends lost 6 bases at V and 5 bases at J; junction bases unmatched: 8. The germline V gene encodes CDR1 MNHNS and CDR2 SASEGT. This CDR3 is built from 14 residues. The CDR3 nucleotides are TGTGCCAGCAGGCCCAACAGGGGGACGACTGAAGCTTTCTTT. Protein product: CASRPNRGTTEAFF.

This clonotype appeared a few times. This chain uses TRBV3-1 with TRBJ2-2; D not resolved. Trimming shortened V by 1 base and J by 2 bases, and 8 bases separated the two germline ends. CDR3 length: 15 amino acids. The germline V gene has CDR1 LGHDT and CDR2 YNNKEL (reference sequence). CDR3 amino acids: CASSQGLRNTGELFF. DNA of the CDR3: TGTGCCAGCAGCCAAGGGTTAAGAAACACCGGGGAGCTGTTTTTT.

In this sample, this clonotype turned up many times. The chain recombines TRBV9 with TRBJ2-7, with 7 bases fitting TRBD2. The V and J ends lost 2 bases and 0 bases, in that order; junction bases with no gene match: 2. CDR3 length: 14 amino acids. The germline gives CDR1 SGDLS, CDR2 YYNGEE. The DNA for the CDR3 is TGTGCCAGCAGCGTGGGCGGGAGCTCCTACGAGCAGTACTTC. Amino acids: CASSVGGSSYEQYF.

This clonotype was observed a few times. The genes are TRBV7-9 and TRBJ1-1; D gene uncertain. From germline, CDR1 is SEHNR and CDR2 FQNEAQ (reference sequence). CDR3 length: 13 amino acids. Trimming cost V 7 bases and J 1 base, with 10 bases left between them. The CDR3 reads CASILVANTEAFF. The DNA of the CDR3 is TGTGCCAGCATCCTGGTGGCGAACACTGAAGCTTTCTTT.

To note about this clonotype: A read error may be the cause here, since a much bigger clone is one base away. The J gene is TRBJ1-1, the V gene TRBV12-3 or TRBV12-4; TRBD1 matches 9 bases. The CDR3 length is 16 residues. In DNA, the CDR3 is TGTGCCAACAGTCCTCGGGACAGGGCCAAAGGCACTGAAGCTTTCTTT. As protein: CANSPRDRAKGTEAFF.

The sample holds a few counts of this clonotype. The V call is TRBV19, the J call TRBJ1-5, with D perhaps matching TRBD1 (6 bases). The germline V and J ends were trimmed by 3 bases and 1 base, with 7 bases remaining between them. Germline V lookup: CDR1 LNHDA, CDR2 SQIVND (reference sequence). The CDR3 consists of 14 residues. This CDR3 reads CASSMGGSNQPQHF. The DNA for the CDR3 is TGTGCCAGTAGTATGGGGGGCAGCAATCAGCCCCAGCATTTT.

To note about this clonotype: This may be a read error: a much more frequent sequence differs by one nucleotide. This chain joins TRBV5-1 and TRBJ2-1; 8 bases fit TRBD2. The CDR3 length is 15 residues. In germline, CDR1 is SGHRS, CDR2 YFSETQ. CDR3 nucleotides: TGCGCCAGCAGCTTGACGGGAGGGGAATACAATGCGCAGTTCTTC. Its translation: CASSLTGGEYNAQFF.

This chain connects TRBV29-1 to TRBJ2-7, with D uncertain. Trimming cost V 6 bases and J 1 base, with 10 bases left between them. The CDR3 is made up of 12 amino acids. Germline CDR1 SQVTM, CDR2 ANQGSEA. The CDR3 spells CSVYTLSYEQYF. Here the CDR3 DNA reads TGCAGCGTGTACACACTTTCCTACGAGCAGTACTTC.

The chain has TRBV6-5 and TRBJ1-1; perhaps TRBD1 as D (6 bases). V was clipped by 6 bases and J by 1 base, with 15 bases between them. The CDR3 extends over 15 amino acids. Per the germline V gene, CDR1 is MNHEY and CDR2 is SVGAGI. The CDR3 here is CASRSPQGTNTEAFF. DNA of the CDR3: TGTGCCAGCAGGTCCCCACAGGGCACGAACACTGAAGCTTTCTTT.

This clonotype was seen a handful of times. CDR3 coding DNA: TGTGCCTGGGTGGACAGGGGAGGAGATACGCAGTATTTT. It is translated as CAWVDRGGDTQYF. The chain links TRBV30 to TRBJ2-3, with 9 bases identical to TRBD1. The trim removed 5 bases at V and 5 bases at J, leaving 5 bases unmatched. CDR1 GTSNPN and CDR2 SVGIG come from the germline V gene (reference sequence). The CDR3 length is 13 residues.

This clonotype appeared many times. V gene TRBV19 combines with J gene TRBJ2-3; TRBD1 matches at 7 bases. CDR3 length equals 17 residues. Per germline, CDR1 LNHDA and CDR2 SQIVND (reference sequence). The V segment lost 6 bases and the J segment 4 bases; nucleotides outside the gene matches: 16. CDR3 DNA: TGTGCCAGTAGCCGCCCTCGCCGGGACAGTGTCGCAGATACGCAGTATTTT. Translation: CASSRPRRDSVADTQYF. Filled out from reference TRBV19 and TRBJ2-3, the complete variable domain reads DGGITQSPKYLFRKEGQNVTLSCEQNLNHDAMYWYRQDPGQGLRLIYYSQIVNDFQKGDIAEGYSVSREKKESFPLTVTSAQKNPTAFYLCASSRPRRDSVADTQYFGPGTRLTVL.

This clonotype was seen only a few times. The chain is built from TRBV28 and TRBJ2-1; a weak D match, TRBD2 (5 bases). The CDR3 runs 14 residues. Trimming removed 7 bases from V and 0 bases from J, with 10 bases in between. Germline V gene sequence: CDR1 MDHEN, CDR2 SYDVKM. The CDR3 bases are TGTGCCAGCAAATATAGCGCCTCCTACAATGAGCAGTTCTTC. It codes for CASKYSASYNEQFF.

The chain uses TRBV4-1 and TRBJ2-1; 11 bases match TRBD2. Trimming cost V 3 bases and J 6 bases; bases outside gene matches: 7. The CDR3 totals 16 residues. The germline V gene has CDR1 MGHRA and CDR2 YSYEKL. The CDR3 DNA follows: TGCGCCAGCAGCCAGAAACTAGCGGGGGCCCCCAATGAGCAGTTCTTC. Its protein is CASSQKLAGAPNEQFF.